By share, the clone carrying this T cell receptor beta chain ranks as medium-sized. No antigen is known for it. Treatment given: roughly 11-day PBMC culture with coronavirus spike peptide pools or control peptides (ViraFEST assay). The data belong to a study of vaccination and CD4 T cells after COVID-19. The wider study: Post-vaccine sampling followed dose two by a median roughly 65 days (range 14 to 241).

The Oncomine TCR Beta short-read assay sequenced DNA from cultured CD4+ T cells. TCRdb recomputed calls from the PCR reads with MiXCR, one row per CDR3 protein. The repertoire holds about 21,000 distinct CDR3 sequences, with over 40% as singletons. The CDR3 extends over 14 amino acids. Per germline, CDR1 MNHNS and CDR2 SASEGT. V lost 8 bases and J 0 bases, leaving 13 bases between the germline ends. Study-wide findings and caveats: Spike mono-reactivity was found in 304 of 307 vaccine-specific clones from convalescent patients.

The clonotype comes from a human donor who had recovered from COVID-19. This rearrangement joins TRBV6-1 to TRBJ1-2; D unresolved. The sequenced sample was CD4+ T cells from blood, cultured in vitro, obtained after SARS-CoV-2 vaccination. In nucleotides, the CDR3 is TGTGCCAGCCGAATCGGGGAGGCTAACTATGGCTACACCTTC. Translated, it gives CASRIGEANYGYTF.